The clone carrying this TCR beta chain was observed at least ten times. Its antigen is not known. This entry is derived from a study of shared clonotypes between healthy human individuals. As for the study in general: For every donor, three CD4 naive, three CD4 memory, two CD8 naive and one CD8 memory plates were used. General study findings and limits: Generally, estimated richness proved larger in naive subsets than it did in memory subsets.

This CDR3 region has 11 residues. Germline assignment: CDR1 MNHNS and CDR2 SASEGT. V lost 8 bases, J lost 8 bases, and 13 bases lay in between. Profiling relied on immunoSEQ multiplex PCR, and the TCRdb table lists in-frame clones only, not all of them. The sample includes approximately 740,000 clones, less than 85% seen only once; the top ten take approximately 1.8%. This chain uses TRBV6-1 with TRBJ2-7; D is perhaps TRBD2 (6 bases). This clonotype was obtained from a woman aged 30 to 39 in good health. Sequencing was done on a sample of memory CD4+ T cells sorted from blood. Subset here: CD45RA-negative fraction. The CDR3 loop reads CASPPGVKQYF. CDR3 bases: TGTGCCAGCCCACCGGGGGTGAAGCAGTACTTC.